The clone carrying this T cell receptor (beta chain) was recorded at least ten times. Its antigen is still unknown. With V trimmed by 3 bases and J by 4 bases, 7 bases remained unmatched. CDR1 and CDR2 (germline): LNHNV, YYDKDF (reference sequence). This CDR3 contains 16 residues. This specimen belongs to a study of human T cells and chemical hapten exposure. As for the study in general: The study lasted around 24 weeks, and patients were dosed weekly with diphenylcyclopropenone on the scalp throughout. DPC (0.01%) was patch tested on the upper back and read at 6 days. Study-wide findings and caveats: Versus controls, significantly more large CDR3 similarity clusters arose from expanded TCRs.

As to time point: pre-sensitization, week 0. Described treatment: therapeutic diphenylcyclopropenone sensitization with weekly scalp DPC. TCRdb re-called the RACE reads through MiXCR, storing one row per CDR3 protein. The data show about 380,000 distinct CDR3 sequences, with 4% to 6% seen just once and 2.6% held by the top ten. The V and J genes are TRBV15 and TRBJ1-5, with 9 positions matching TRBD1. Material: whole blood, obtained in connection with sensitization to the hapten diphenylcyclopropenone (DPC). The sequence derives from a woman aged 50 to 60 with alopecia areata. Some clones in this sample may be carry-over from other donors' samples. The DNA of the CDR3 is TGTGCCACCAGCAGGGCAAGCGACAGGGGGAATCAGCCCCAGCATTTT. Encoded protein: CATSRASDRGNQPQHF.